These 14 T cell receptor beta chains were sequenced from one sample in a study of Ad26.COV2.S vaccination and SARS-CoV-2 variants. Sequencing was performed with immunoSEQ multiplex PCR; in TCRdb, only in-frame clones are kept and a portion is missing. The table records about 370,000 clones, approximately 89% of them present only once. Described treatment: roughly 19 received Ad26.COV2.S at low or high dose, single or two shots; a few received placebo; per-sample allocation not given. Day 63 following the first vaccine or placebo injection was when the samples were taken. Here the sequenced sample was peripheral blood, taken in a trial of Ad26.COV2.S vaccine versus placebo. The source of these receptors is a person aged 18-65 years who received the Ad26.COV2.S COVID-19 vaccine or a placebo.

The V and J genes are TRBV28 and TRBJ2-1; TRBD2 agrees at 9 bases. The trim removed 8 bases at V and 3 bases at J, leaving 11 bases unmatched. The CDR3 loop spans 16 amino acids. CDR1 MDHEN and CDR2 SYDVKM come from the germline V gene. The CDR3 spells CASCYSGTSFYNEQFF. As DNA, the CDR3 is TGTGCCAGCTGCTACTCCGGGACTAGCTTCTACAATGAGCAGTTCTTC. The full variable domain, its missing parts supplied by reference TRBV28 and TRBJ2-1, is DVKVTQSSRYLVKRTGEKVFLECVQDMDHENMFWYRQDPGLGLRLIYFSYDVKMKEKGDIPEGYSVSREKKERFSLILESASTNQTSMYLCASCYSGTSFYNEQFFGPGTRLTVL.

The chain joins TRBV5-8 to TRBJ1-3, with D uncertain. The germline CDR1 and CDR2 sequences are SGHTS and YDEGEE. This CDR3 contains 16 residues. Trimming stripped 0 bases from V and 4 bases from J, with 14 bases between. The CDR3 protein is CASSLASKIWGNTIYF. CDR3 coding DNA: TGTGCCAGCAGCTTGGCCTCCAAGATTTGGGGAAACACCATATATTTT.

This clone is a singleton in its sample. The chain employs TRBV9 and TRBJ2-1; D possibly corresponds to TRBD1 (8 bases). CDR1 and CDR2 (germline): SGDLS, YYNGEE. The CDR3 covers 15 residues. The V gene lost 0 bases and the J gene lost 7 bases, with 14 bases spanning the gap. The CDR3 protein is CASSVGGQGGNEQFF. The CDR3, as DNA: TGTGCCAGCAGCGTAGGAGGACAGGGAGGGAATGAGCAGTTCTTC. Full variable domain (missing parts from reference TRBV9 and TRBJ2-1): DSGVTQTPKHLITATGQRVTLRCSPRSGDLSVYWYQQSLDQGLQFLIQYYNGEERAKGNILERFSAQQFPDLHSELNLSSLELGDSALYFCASSVGGQGGNEQFFGPGTRLTVL.

This clone showed up just once. This chain links TRBV6-5 with TRBJ2-2; no clear D gene. CDR3 length: 14 residues. Germline CDR1 reads MNHEY; CDR2 reads SVGAGI. Deletions cut 7 bases from V and 6 bases from J, with 15 bases between. Here the CDR3 reads CASIFDGYAGELFF. CDR3 nucleotides: TGTGCCAGCATATTTGACGGATACGCCGGGGAGCTGTTTTTT.

This rearrangement joins TRBV5-8 to TRBJ2-1; D may be TRBD2 (5 bases). The germline V and J ends were trimmed by 4 bases and 4 bases, with 21 bases remaining between them. The CDR3 loop spans 17 amino acids. Per germline, CDR1 SGHTS and CDR2 YDEGEE. Here the CDR3 DNA reads TGTGCCAGCAGCCTCGGAGTCGGGATGGAGAGTTACAATGAGCAGTTCTTC. Translated: CASSLGVGMESYNEQFF.

The V gene is TRBV5-4, the J gene TRBJ1-2, with D tentatively TRBD1 (6 bases). Trimming cost V 4 bases and J 4 bases, with 14 bases left between them. The germline gives CDR1 SGHNT, CDR2 YYREEE (reference sequence). The CDR3 spans 14 residues. The DNA of the CDR3 is TGTGCCAGCAGCCTTCAACAGGGTACCTATGGCTACACCTTC. This gives the protein CASSLQQGTYGYTF.

This chain uses TRBV11-3 with TRBJ2-6; D unresolved. Trimming removed 3 bases at V and 1 base at J, with 13 bases between. Germline V CDR1 and CDR2: SGHNT, YENEEA. The CDR3 covers 17 residues. CDR3 sequence reads: CASSFGPGVSGANVLTF. CDR3 coding DNA: TGTGCCAGCAGCTTTGGCCCTGGGGTATCTGGGGCCAACGTCCTGACTTTC.

The chain combines TRBV4-2 with TRBJ2-1; D might be TRBD1 or TRBD2, each matching 6 bases. The CDR3 totals 14 residues. Germline-derived CDR1 and CDR2 are LGHNA and YNFKEQ. V dropped 2 bases and J dropped 7 bases, with 12 bases sitting between them. CDR3 bases: TGTGCCAGCAGCCAATCTACAGGGACTAATGAGCAGTTCTTC. Amino acid sequence: CASSQSTGTNEQFF.

The chain carries TRBV28 and TRBJ2-7; the D gene could be TRBD1 or TRBD2 (6 bases each). The germline V gene has CDR1 MDHEN and CDR2 SYDVKM. Trimming took 4 bases from V and 4 from J, leaving 14 bases between them. The CDR3 runs 14 residues. In nucleotides, the CDR3 is TGTGCCAGCAGTTCTCTCGGGGGCAGGTACGAGCAGTACTTC. It yields the protein CASSSLGGRYEQYF.

The chain combines TRBV24-1 with TRBJ2-2; TRBD2 matches 9 bases. J lost 5 bases, V lost 0 bases, and 3 bases had no gene match. This CDR3 has 16 amino acids. Per the germline V gene, CDR1 is KGHDR and CDR2 is SFDVKD. CDR3 bases: TGTGCCACCAGTGATTTGGCTAGCGGGAAAACCGGGGAGCTGTTTTTT. It codes for CATSDLASGKTGELFF.

The V and J genes are TRBV11-2 and TRBJ2-5; D is possibly TRBD2 (5 bases). CDR3 size: 13 residues. Per germline, CDR1 SGHAT and CDR2 FQNNGV. V dropped 5 bases and J dropped 4 bases, with 11 bases sitting between them. CDR3 protein: CASSQLVSETQYF. The CDR3 DNA reads TGTGCCAGCAGCCAACTAGTCTCAGAGACCCAGTACTTC.

The DNA for the CDR3 is TGTGCCAGCAGCGGGGGGGACATCGATGGCTACACCTTC. It is translated as CASSGGDIDGYTF. The chain combines TRBV9 with TRBJ1-2; D perhaps matches TRBD1 (6 bases). In germline, CDR1 is SGDLS, CDR2 YYNGEE. Trimming took 3 bases from V and 6 from J, leaving 12 bases between them. The CDR3 is 13 residues long.

The rearrangement uses TRBV5-1 and TRBJ2-1; D gene ambiguous. Germline CDR1 SGHRS, CDR2 YFSETQ. This CDR3 region has 14 residues. V lost 4 bases, J lost 9 bases, and 17 bases lay in between. CDR3 bases: TGCGCCAGCAGCCTCCCCTGGGCCCACGGTGAGCAGTTCTTC. Translated, it gives CASSLPWAHGEQFF.

The chain combines TRBV30 with TRBJ2-1; D uncertain. Trimming removed 3 bases from V and 10 bases from J, with 13 bases in between. Germline V gene sequence: CDR1 GTSNPN, CDR2 SVGIG (reference sequence). The CDR3 spans 12 residues. In nucleotides, the CDR3 is TGTGCCTGGAGGGTCGGCCAGGTGGAGCAGTTCTTC. It specifies CAWRVGQVEQFF.